This TCR beta chain was identified during a study of Ad26.COV2.S vaccination and SARS-CoV-2 variants. About the study: As a participant in COV1001, the donor was in the Ad26.COV2.S trial arm. Into the muscle, Ad26.COV2.S was dosed once or twice, 56 days apart.

Turning to this clone: No antigen is known for it.

Study observations and caveats: For non-spike TCRs, breadth in vaccine recipients resembled that in placebo recipients.

Repertoires were generated with immunoSEQ multiplex PCR, while TCRdb's copy carries only in-frame clones and drops some. The repertoire holds over 350,000 clones, with 88% as singletons. The treatment is: 15 to 20 received Ad26.COV2.S at low or high dose, single or two shots; a few received placebo; per-sample allocation not given. On day 63 after the first injection, vaccine and placebo recipients gave samples. This adult donor, from Boston, was 18-55 years old. The TCR originated in a person between 18 and 65 years old who received the Ad26.COV2.S COVID-19 vaccine or a placebo. The sample consisted of peripheral blood, taken in a trial of Ad26.COV2.S vaccine versus placebo.

The CDR3 DNA is TGTGCCAGCAGTGAATGGGGAAACACCATATATTTT. This sequence encodes CASSEWGNTIYF. The chain has TRBV6-1 and TRBJ1-3; D is uncertain. This CDR3 has 12 residues. Germline V lookup: CDR1 MNHNS, CDR2 SASEGT. Trimming took 2 bases from V and 4 from J, leaving 3 bases between them.